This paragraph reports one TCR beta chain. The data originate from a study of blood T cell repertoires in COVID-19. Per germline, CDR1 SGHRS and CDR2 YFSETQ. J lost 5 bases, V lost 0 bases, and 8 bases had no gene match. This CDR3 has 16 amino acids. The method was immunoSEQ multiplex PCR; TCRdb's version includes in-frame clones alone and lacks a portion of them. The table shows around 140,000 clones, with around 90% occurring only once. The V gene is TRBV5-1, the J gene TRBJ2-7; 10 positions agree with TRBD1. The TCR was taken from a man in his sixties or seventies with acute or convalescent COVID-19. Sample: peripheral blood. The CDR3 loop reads CASSLAAGTGAHEQYF. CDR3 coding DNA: TGCGCCAGCAGCTTGGCCGCGGGGACAGGGGCCCACGAGCAGTACTTC.